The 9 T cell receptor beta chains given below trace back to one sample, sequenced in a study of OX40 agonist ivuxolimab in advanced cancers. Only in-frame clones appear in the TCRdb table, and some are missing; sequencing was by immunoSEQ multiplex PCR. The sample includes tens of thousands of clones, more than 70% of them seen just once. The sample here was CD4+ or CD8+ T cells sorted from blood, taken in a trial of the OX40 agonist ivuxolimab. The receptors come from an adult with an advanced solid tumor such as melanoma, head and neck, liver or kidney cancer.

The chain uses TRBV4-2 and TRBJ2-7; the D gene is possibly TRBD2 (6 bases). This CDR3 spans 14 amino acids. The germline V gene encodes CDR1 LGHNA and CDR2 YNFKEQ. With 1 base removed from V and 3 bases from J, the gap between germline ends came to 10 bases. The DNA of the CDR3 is TGTGCCAGCAGCCAAGCCCCGGGAGACTACGAGCAGTACTTC. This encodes CASSQAPGDYEQYF.

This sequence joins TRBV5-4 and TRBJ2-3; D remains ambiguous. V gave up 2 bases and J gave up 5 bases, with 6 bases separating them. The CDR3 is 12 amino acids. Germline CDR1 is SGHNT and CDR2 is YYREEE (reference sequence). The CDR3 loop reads CASSLGGDTQYF. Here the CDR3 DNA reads TGTGCCAGCAGCTTAGGTGGAGATACGCAGTATTTT. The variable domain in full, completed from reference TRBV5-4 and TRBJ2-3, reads ETGVTQSPTHLIKTRGQQVTLRCSSQSGHNTVSWYQQALGQGPQFIFQYYREEENGRGNFPPRFSGLQFPNYSSELNVNALELDDSALYLCASSLGGDTQYFGPGTRLTVL.

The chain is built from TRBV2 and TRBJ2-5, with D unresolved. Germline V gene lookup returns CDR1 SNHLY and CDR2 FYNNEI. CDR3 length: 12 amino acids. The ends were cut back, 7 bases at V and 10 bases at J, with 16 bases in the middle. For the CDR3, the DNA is TGTGCCAGCATCGGGTCCGTCCTATACCAGTACTTC. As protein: CASIGSVLYQYF.

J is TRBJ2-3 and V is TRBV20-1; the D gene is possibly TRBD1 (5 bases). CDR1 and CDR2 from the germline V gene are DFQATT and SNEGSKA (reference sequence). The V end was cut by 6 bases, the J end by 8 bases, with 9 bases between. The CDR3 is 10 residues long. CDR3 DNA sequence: TGCAGTGCCACCCAGGGTACGCAGTATTTT. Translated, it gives CSATQGTQYF.

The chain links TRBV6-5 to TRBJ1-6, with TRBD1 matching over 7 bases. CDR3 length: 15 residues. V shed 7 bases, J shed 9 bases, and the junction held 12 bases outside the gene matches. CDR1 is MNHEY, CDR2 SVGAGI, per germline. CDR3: CASTQDRAVSSPLHF. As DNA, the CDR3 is TGTGCCAGCACACAAGACAGGGCGGTTAGTTCACCCCTCCACTTT.

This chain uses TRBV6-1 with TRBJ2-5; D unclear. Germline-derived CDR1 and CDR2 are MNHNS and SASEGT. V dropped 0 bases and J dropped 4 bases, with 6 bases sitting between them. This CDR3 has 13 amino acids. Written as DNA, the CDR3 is TGTGCCAGCAGTGAAGCGCTGAGAGAGACCCAGTACTTC. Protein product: CASSEALRETQYF.

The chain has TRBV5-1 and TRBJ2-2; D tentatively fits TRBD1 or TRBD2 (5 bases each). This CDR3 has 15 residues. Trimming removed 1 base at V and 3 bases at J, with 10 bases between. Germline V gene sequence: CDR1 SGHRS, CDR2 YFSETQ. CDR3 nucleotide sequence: TGCGCCAGCAGCTTGTTGGGGACGGACACCGGGGAGCTGTTTTTT. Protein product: CASSLLGTDTGELFF.

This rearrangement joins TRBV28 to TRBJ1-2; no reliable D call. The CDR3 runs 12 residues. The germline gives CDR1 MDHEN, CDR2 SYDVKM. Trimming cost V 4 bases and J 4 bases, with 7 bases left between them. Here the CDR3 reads CASSSLLYGYTF. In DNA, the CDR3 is TGTGCCAGCAGTTCCCTCCTCTATGGCTACACCTTC.

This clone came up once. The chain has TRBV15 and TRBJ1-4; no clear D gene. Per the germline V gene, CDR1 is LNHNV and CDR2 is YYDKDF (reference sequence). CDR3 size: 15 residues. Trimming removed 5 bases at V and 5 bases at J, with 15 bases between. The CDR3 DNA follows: TGTGCCACCAGCGACGGAGGGATGATAAATGAAAAACTGTTTTTT. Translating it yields CATSDGGMINEKLFF.